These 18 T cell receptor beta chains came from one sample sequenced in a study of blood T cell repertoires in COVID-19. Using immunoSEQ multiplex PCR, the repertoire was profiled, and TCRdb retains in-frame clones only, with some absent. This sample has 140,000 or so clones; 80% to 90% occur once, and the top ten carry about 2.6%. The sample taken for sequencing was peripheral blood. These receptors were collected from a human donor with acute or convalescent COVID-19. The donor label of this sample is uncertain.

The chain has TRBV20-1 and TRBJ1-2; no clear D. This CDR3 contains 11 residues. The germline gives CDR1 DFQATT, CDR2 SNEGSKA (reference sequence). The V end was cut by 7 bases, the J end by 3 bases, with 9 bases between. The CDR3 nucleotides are TGCAGTGTAGCGCTGGACTATGGCTACACCTTC. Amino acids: CSVALDYGYTF.

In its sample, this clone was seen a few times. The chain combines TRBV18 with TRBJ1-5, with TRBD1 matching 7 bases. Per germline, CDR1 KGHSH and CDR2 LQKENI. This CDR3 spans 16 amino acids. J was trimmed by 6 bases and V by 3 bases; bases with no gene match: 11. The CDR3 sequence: CASSPGTAKKSQPQHF. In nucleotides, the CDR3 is TGTGCCAGCTCACCCGGGACAGCGAAGAAGAGTCAGCCCCAGCATTTT.

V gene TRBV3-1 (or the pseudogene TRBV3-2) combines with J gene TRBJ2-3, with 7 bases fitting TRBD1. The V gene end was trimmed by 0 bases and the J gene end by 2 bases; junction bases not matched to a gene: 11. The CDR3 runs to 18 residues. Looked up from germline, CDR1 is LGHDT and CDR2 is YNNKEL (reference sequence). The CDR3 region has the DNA TGTGCCAGCAGCCAAGATCAGGGGGTTAGTCTGTCCACAGATACGCAGTATTTT. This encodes CASSQDQGVSLSTDTQYF.

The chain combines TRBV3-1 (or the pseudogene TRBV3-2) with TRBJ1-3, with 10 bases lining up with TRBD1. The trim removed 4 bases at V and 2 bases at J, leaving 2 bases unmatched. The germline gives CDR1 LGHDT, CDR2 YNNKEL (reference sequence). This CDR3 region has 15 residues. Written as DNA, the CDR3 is TGTGCCAGCAGCCGTGGGACAGGGGCTGGAAACACCATATATTTT. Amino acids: CASSRGTGAGNTIYF.

The CDR3 DNA reads TGTGCCATCAGTCCCGGGTTGGGACTCCAAGAGACCCAGTACTTC. It specifies CAISPGLGLQETQYF. The genes are TRBV10-3 and TRBJ2-5; D might be TRBD2 (6 bases). Germline loops: CDR1 ENHRY, CDR2 SYGVKD. This CDR3 contains 15 residues. Trimming removed 5 bases at V and 1 base at J, with 14 bases between.

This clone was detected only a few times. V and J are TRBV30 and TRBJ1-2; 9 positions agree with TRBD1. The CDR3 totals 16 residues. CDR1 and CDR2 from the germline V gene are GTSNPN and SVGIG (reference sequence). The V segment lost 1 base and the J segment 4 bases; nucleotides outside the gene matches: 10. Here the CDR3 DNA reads TGTGCCTGGAGTGAGATCTACAGGGGGCAGGGCTATGGCTACACCTTC. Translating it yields CAWSEIYRGQGYGYTF.

The CDR3 here is CASSQQDREELFF. The CDR3 DNA follows: TGTGCCAGCAGCCAACAGGACAGGGAGGAACTGTTTTTT. The chain couples TRBV3-1 (or the pseudogene TRBV3-2) to TRBJ1-4, with 8 positions matching TRBD1. The CDR3 loop spans 13 amino acids. Germline CDR1 LGHDT, CDR2 YNNKEL (reference sequence). The ends lost 2 bases at V and 12 bases at J; junction bases unmatched: 5.

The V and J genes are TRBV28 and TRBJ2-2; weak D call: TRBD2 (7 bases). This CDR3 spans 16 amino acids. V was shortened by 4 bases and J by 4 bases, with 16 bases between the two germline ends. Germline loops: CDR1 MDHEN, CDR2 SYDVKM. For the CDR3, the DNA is TGTGCCAGCAGTTCGAATGGGGGGGCAGGCACCGGGGAGCTGTTTTTT. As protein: CASSSNGGAGTGELFF.

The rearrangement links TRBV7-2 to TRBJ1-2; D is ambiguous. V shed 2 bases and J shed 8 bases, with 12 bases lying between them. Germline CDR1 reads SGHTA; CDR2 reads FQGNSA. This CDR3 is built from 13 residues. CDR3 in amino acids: CASSLTREDGYTF. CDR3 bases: TGTGCCAGCAGCTTAACACGGGAGGACGGCTACACCTTC.

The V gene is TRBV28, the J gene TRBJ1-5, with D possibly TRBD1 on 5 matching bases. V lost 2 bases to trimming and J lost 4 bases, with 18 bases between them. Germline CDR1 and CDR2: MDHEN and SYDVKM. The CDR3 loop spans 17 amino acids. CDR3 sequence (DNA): TGTGCCAGCAGTTTAGTGTTGGCAGGGCTGGCTAATCAGCCCCAGCATTTT. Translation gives CASSLVLAGLANQPQHF.

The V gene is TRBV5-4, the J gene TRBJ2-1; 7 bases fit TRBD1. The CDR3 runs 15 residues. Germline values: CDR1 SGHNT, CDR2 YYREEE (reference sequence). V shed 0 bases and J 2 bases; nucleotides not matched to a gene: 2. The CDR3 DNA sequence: TGTGCCAGCAGCTTGGACAGGGGTACCTACAATGAGCAGTTCTTC. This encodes CASSLDRGTYNEQFF.

CDR3 region: CATSRDFAVMNTEAFF. The CDR3 nucleotides are TGTGCCACCAGCAGAGATTTTGCAGTCATGAACACTGAAGCTTTCTTT. The rearrangement joins TRBV15 to TRBJ1-1, with D unresolved. V lost 0 bases, J lost 0 bases, and 11 bases lay in between. The CDR3 is 16 residues long. Germline V gene data show CDR1 as LNHNV and CDR2 as YYDKDF (reference sequence).

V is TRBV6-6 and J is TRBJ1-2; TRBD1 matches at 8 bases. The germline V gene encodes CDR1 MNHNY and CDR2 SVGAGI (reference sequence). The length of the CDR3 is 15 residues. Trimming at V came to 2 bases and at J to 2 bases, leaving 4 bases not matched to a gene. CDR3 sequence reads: CASSYPDRGNYGYTF. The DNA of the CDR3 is TGTGCCAGCAGTTACCCAGACAGGGGCAACTATGGCTACACCTTC.

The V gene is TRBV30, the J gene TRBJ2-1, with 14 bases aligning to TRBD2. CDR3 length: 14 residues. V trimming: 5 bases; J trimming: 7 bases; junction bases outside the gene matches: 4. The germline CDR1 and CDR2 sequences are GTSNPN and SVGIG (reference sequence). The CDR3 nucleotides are TGTGCCTGGGCGGGACTAGCGGGGGTAAATGAGCAGTTCTTC. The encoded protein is CAWAGLAGVNEQFF.

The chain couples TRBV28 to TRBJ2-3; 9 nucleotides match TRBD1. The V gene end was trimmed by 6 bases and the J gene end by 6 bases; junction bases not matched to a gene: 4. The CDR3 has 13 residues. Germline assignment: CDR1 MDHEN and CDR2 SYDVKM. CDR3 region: CASRLQGADTQYF. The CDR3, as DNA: TGTGCCAGCAGGCTACAGGGGGCGGATACGCAGTATTTT.

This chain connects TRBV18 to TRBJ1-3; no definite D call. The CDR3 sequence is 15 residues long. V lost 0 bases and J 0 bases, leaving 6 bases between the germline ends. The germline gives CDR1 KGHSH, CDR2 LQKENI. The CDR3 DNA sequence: TGTGCCAGCTCACCACCCGTATCCTCTGGAAACACCATATATTTT. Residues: CASSPPVSSGNTIYF.

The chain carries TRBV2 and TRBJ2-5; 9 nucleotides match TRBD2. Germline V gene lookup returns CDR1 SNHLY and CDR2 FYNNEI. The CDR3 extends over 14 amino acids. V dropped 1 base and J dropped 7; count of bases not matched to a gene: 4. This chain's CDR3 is CASSEDRAGGTQYF. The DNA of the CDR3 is TGTGCCAGCAGTGAAGATAGAGCGGGGGGGACCCAGTACTTC.

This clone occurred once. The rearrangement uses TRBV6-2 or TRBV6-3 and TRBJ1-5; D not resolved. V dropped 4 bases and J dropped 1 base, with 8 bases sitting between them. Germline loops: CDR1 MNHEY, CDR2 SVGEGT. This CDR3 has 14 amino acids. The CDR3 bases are TGTGCCAGCAGTTCTGACACGAGCAATCAGCCCCAGCATTTT. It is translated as CASSSDTSNQPQHF.